This section outlines one TCR beta chain sequence together with its context. CDR3 length: 14 residues. V was clipped by 3 bases and J by 2 bases, with 10 bases between them. This entry comes from a study of T-cell reconstitution after alpha-beta-depleted transplantation in children. Preparing the TCRbeta library involved the use of unique molecular identifiers. TCRdb reprocessed the PCR reads with MiXCR, giving one entry per CDR3 protein. This sample has almost 400,000 distinct CDR3 sequences, with roughly 22% found just once. The chain has TRBV12-3 or TRBV12-4 and TRBJ2-5, with D uncertain. The TCR sequence derives from a human donor who donated a stem cell graft to a child with acute myeloid leukemia. Material: PBMCs from the stem cell graft donor, obtained from the stem cell graft. CDR3 in amino acids: CASSFMAGQETQYF. In DNA form, the CDR3 reads TGTGCCAGCAGTTTTATGGCAGGTCAAGAGACCCAGTACTTC.